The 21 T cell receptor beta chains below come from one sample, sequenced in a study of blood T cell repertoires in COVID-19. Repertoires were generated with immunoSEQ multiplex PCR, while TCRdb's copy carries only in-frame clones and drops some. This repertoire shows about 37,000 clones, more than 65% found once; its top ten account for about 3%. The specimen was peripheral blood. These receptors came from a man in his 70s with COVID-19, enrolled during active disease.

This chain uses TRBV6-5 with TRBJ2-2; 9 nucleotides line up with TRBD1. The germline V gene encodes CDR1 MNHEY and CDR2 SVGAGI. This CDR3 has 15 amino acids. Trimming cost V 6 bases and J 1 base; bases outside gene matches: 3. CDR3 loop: CASRPGQGNTGELFF. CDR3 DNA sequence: TGTGCCAGCAGACCGGGACAGGGGAACACCGGGGAGCTGTTTTTT.

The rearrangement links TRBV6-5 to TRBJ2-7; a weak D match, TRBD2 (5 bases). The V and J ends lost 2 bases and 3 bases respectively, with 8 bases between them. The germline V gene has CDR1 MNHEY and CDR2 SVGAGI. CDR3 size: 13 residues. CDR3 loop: CASSYRGNYEQYF. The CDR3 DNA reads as TGTGCCAGCAGTTACCGAGGGAACTACGAGCAGTACTTC.

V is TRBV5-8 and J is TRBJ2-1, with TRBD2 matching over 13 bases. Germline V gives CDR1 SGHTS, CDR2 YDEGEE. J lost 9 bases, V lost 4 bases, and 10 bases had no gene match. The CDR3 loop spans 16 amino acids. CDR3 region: CASSPDGLAGVTEQFF. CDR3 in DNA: TGTGCCAGCAGCCCCGACGGACTAGCGGGAGTAACTGAGCAGTTCTTC.

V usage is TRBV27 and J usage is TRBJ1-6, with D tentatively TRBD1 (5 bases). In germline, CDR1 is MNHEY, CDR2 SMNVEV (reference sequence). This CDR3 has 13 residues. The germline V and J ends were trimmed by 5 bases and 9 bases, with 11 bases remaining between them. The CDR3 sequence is CASSQGTGSPLHF. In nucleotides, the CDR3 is TGTGCCAGCAGTCAGGGAACGGGTTCACCCCTCCACTTT.

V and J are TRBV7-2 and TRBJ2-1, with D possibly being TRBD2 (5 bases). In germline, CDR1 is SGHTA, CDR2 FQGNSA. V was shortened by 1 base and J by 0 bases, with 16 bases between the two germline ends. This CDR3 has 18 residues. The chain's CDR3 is CASSLDLGSAYSYNEQFF. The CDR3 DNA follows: TGTGCCAGCAGCTTAGACCTTGGGAGCGCATACTCCTACAATGAGCAGTTCTTC.

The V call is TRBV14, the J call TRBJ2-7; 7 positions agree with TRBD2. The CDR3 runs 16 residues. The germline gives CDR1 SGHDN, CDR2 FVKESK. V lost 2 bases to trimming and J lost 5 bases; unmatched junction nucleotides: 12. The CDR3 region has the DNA TGTGCCAGCAGCCAACTCCTGGGGGGAGGGACCCACGAGCAGTACTTC. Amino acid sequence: CASSQLLGGGTHEQYF.

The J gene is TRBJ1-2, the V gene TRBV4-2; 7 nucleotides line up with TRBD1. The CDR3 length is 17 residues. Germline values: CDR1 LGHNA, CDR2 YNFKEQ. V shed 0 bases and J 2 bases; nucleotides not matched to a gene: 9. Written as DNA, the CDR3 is TGTGCCAGCAGCCAAGATCCGGGAACAGGGGCAAACTATGGCTACACCTTC. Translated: CASSQDPGTGANYGYTF.

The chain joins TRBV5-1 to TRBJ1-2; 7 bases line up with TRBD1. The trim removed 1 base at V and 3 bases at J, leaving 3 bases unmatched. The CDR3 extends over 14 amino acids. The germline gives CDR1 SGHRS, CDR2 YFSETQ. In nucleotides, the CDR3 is TGCGCCAGCAGCTTGAGTACAGGGGACTATGGCTACACCTTC. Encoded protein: CASSLSTGDYGYTF.

CDR3 DNA: TGCGCCAGCAGCCAAGAAGGTGGACAGGGGCCTTACGAGCAGTACTTC. Translated: CASSQEGGQGPYEQYF. This chain connects TRBV4-1 to TRBJ2-7; 9 bases fit TRBD1. The V and J ends lost 0 bases and 4 bases, in that order; junction bases with no gene match: 7. Per the germline V gene, CDR1 is MGHRA and CDR2 is YSYEKL. The CDR3 sequence is 16 residues long.

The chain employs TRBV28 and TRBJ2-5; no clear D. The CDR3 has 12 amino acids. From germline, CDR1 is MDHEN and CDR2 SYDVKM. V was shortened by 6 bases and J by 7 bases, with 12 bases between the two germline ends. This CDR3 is CASSRPSGTQYF. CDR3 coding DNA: TGTGCCAGCAGCCGTCCGTCCGGGACCCAGTACTTC.

The CDR3 DNA reads TGTGCCAGTAGCGACTCCGGGGTTAGCAATCAGCCCCAGCATTTT. This codes for CASSDSGVSNQPQHF. V gene TRBV19 combines with J gene TRBJ1-5, with D unresolved. This CDR3 has 15 amino acids. Deletions cut 6 bases from V and 0 bases from J, with 12 bases between. Germline lookup yields CDR1 LNHDA and CDR2 SQIVND (reference sequence).

Here the CDR3 reads CASSWAGVRAKNIQYF. DNA for the CDR3: TGTGCCAGCAGCTGGGCGGGGGTGCGAGCCAAAAACATTCAGTACTTC. V usage is TRBV11-2 and J usage is TRBJ2-4; TRBD2 aligns across 7 bases. The CDR3 runs 16 residues. The J segment lost 0 bases and the V segment lost 4 bases, leaving 6 bases of the junction unmatched. From germline, CDR1 is SGHAT and CDR2 FQNNGV.

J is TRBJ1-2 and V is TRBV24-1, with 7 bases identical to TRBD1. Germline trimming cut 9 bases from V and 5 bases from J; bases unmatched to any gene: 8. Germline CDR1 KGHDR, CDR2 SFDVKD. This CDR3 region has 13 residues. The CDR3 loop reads CATSGGREYGYTF. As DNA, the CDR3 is TGTGCCACCTCAGGGGGAAGGGAGTATGGCTACACCTTC.

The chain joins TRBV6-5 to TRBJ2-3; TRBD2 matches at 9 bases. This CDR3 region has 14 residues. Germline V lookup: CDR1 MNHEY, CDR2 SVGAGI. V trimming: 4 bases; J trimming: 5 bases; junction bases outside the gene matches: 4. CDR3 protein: CASSLAGVGDTQYF. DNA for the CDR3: TGTGCCAGCAGTTTAGCGGGAGTGGGAGATACGCAGTATTTT.

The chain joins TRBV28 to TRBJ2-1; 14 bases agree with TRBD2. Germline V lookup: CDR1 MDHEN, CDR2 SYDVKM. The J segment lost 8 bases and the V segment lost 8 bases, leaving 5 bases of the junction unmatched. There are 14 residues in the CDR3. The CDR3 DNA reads TGTGCCAGCCTGACTAGCGGGAGGGCCGATGAGCAGTTCTTC. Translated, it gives CASLTSGRADEQFF.

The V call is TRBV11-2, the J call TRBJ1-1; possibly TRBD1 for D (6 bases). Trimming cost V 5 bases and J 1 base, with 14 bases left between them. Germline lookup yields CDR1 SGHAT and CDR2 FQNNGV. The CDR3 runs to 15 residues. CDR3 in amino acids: CASSVTQGTNTEAFF. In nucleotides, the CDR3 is TGTGCCAGCAGCGTTACACAGGGTACGAACACTGAAGCTTTCTTT.

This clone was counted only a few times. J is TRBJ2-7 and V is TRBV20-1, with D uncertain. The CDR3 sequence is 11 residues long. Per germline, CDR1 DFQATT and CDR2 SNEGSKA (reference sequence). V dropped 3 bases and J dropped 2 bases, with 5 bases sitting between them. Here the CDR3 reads CSASPTYEQYF. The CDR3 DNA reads TGCAGTGCTAGCCCTACCTACGAGCAGTACTTC.

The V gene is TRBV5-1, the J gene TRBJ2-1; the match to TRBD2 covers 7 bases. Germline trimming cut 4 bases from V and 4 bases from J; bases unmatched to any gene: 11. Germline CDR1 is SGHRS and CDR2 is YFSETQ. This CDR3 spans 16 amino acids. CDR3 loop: CASSGGAAGAYNEQFF. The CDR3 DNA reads TGCGCCAGCAGCGGTGGGGCGGCGGGAGCATACAATGAGCAGTTCTTC.

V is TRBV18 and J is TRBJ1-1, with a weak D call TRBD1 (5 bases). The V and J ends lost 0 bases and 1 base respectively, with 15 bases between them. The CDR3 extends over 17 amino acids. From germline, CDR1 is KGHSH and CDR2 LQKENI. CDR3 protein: CASSPPGPLGGNTEAFF. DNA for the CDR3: TGTGCCAGCTCACCACCGGGACCTCTCGGGGGGAACACTGAAGCTTTCTTT.

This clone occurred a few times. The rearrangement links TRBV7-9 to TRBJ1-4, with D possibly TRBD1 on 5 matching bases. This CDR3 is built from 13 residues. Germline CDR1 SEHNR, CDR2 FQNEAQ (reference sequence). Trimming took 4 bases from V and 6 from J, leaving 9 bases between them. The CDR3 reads CASSSTQDEKLFF. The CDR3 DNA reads TGTGCCAGCAGCTCGACACAGGATGAAAAACTGTTTTTT.

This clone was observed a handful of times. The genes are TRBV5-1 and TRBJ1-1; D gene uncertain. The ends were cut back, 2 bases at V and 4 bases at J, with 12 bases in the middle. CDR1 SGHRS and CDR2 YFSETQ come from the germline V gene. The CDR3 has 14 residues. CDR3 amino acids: CASSFDIGSTEAFF. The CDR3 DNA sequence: TGCGCCAGCAGCTTTGACATTGGAAGCACTGAAGCTTTCTTT.